This TCR beta chain was profiled in a study of control samples from healthy donors and cancer patients. From germline, CDR1 is SEHNR and CDR2 FQNEAQ (reference sequence). The CDR3 is 16 amino acids. V lost 1 base to trimming and J lost 0 bases, with 12 bases between them. This clone occurred once. Data came from immunoSEQ multiplex PCR; TCRdb stores just in-frame clones and leaves some out. The sample includes 170,000 or so clones, roughly 94% of them seen just once. The origin of this receptor is a woman under 30 in good health. The sample comprised blood. V usage is TRBV7-9 and J usage is TRBJ1-1; no clear D. The CDR3 coding sequence is TGTGCCAGCAGCTTAGGATTCTCGATTATGAACACTGAAGCTTTCTTT. Amino acid sequence: CASSLGFSIMNTEAFF.